Here is one TCR beta chain with its context. How the authors handled the data: Reference gene primers were amplified, and this amplification served to estimate nucleated cell counts. TCRdb keeps only in-frame clones here, not all; method: immunoSEQ multiplex PCR. V, J and clone size are those of that table, while D and trimming were read from the DNA. Of some 88,000 clones listed, approximately 81% were seen once; the top ten hold more than 14%. This entry is derived from a study of blood T cell repertoires in COVID-19. Looking at the study overall: The study drew acute and convalescent COVID-19 samples from the United States, Italy and Spain. In each case, the material was cDNA or gDNA derived from T cells, B-cell-depleted T cells, or PBMCs.

The CDR3 covers 18 residues. Germline V gene lookup returns CDR1 MDHEN and CDR2 SYDVKM. Trimming left V 5 bases short and J 5 bases short, with 24 bases between. This chain links TRBV28 with TRBJ2-2; D is unresolved. The clonotype originates from a woman aged 65 to 85 with acute or convalescent COVID-19. The sample taken for sequencing was peripheral blood. CDR3 residues: CASSRDKFRWAETGELFF. The CDR3 nucleotides read TGTGCCAGCAGTCGAGACAAATTTAGGTGGGCCGAAACCGGGGAGCTGTTTTTT. Drawing the rest from reference TRBV28 and TRBJ2-2, the complete variable domain is DVKVTQSSRYLVKRTGEKVFLECVQDMDHENMFWYRQDPGLGLRLIYFSYDVKMKEKGDIPEGYSVSREKKERFSLILESASTNQTSMYLCASSRDKFRWAETGELFFGEGSRLTVL.